The 22 T cell receptor beta chains below were found in one sample sequenced in a study of OX40 agonist ivuxolimab in advanced cancers. Sequencing was performed with immunoSEQ multiplex PCR; in TCRdb, only in-frame clones are kept and a portion is missing. The repertoire holds 100,000 to 150,000 clones, around 93% seen once, with around 0.15% in the top ten. The specimen was CD4+ or CD8+ T cells sorted from blood, collected in a trial of the OX40 agonist ivuxolimab. All receptors derive from an adult with an advanced solid tumor such as melanoma, head and neck, liver or kidney cancer.

The chain carries TRBV5-6 and TRBJ1-4; D may be TRBD1 (5 bases). This CDR3 comprises 13 residues. V was pared by 4 bases and J by 7 bases, with 11 bases between. The V gene's germline CDR1 is SGHDT and CDR2 YYEEEE. The CDR3 reads CASSPGTSEKLFF. CDR3 DNA: TGTGCCAGCAGCCCCGGGACGTCTGAAAAACTGTTTTTT.

V gene TRBV5-1 combines with J gene TRBJ2-3, with 7 bases matching TRBD2. From germline, CDR1 is SGHRS and CDR2 YFSETQ. V shed 3 bases and J 3 bases; nucleotides not matched to a gene: 7. The CDR3 length is 15 residues. CDR3 region: CASSWGGSSTDTQYF. In nucleotides, the CDR3 is TGCGCCAGCAGCTGGGGAGGGAGTAGTACAGATACGCAGTATTTT.

V usage is TRBV19 and J usage is TRBJ1-4; possibly TRBD1 for D (6 bases). With 0 bases removed from V and 10 bases from J, the gap between germline ends came to 15 bases. Germline CDR1 reads LNHDA; CDR2 reads SQIVND (reference sequence). The CDR3 has 15 amino acids. The CDR3 region has the DNA TGTGCCAGTAGTATAGATAGAACAGGGAGAGGAAAACTGTTTTTT. This translates into CASSIDRTGRGKLFF.

The V call is TRBV7-8, the J call TRBJ2-3; 7 bases line up with TRBD1. Germline values: CDR1 SGHVS, CDR2 FQNEAQ. The trim removed 4 bases at V and 5 bases at J, leaving 12 bases unmatched. The CDR3 consists of 16 residues. CDR3 nucleotides: TGTGCCAGCAGCTATCGGACAGGCGGTCCGGGAGATACGCAGTATTTT. Protein sequence: CASSYRTGGPGDTQYF.

This sequence joins TRBV28 and TRBJ2-1; a possible D gene is TRBD1 (5 bases). The CDR3 runs 13 residues. Per germline, CDR1 MDHEN and CDR2 SYDVKM. V lost 5 bases, J lost 9 bases, and 14 bases lay in between. The CDR3 DNA is TGTGCCAGCAGTCTAGAAAGGGGTTTTGAGCAGTTCTTC. It yields the protein CASSLERGFEQFF.

This sequence joins TRBV19 and TRBJ1-1; D might be TRBD1 (5 bases). The CDR3 spans 13 residues. In germline, CDR1 is LNHDA, CDR2 SQIVND (reference sequence). V dropped 0 bases and J dropped 6 bases, with 8 bases sitting between them. The CDR3 nucleotides are TGTGCCAGTAGTATAGACAGGGTGGCTGAAGCTTTCTTT. Encoded protein: CASSIDRVAEAFF. The full variable domain, in which reference TRBV19 and TRBJ1-1 provide the parts outside the CDR3, is DGGITQSPKYLFRKEGQNVTLSCEQNLNHDAMYWYRQDPGQGLRLIYYSQIVNDFQKGDIAEGYSVSREKKESFPLTVTSAQKNPTAFYLCASSIDRVAEAFFGQGTRLTVV.

J is TRBJ2-4 and V is TRBV10-3; D possibly uses TRBD1 or TRBD2 (6 bases each). The V end was cut by 2 bases, the J end by 3 bases, with 17 bases between. CDR3 length: 17 amino acids. The V gene's germline CDR1 is ENHRY and CDR2 SYGVKD. For the CDR3, the DNA is TGTGCCATCAGTGAGGACGGGGTGGGGGGCGGCAAAAACATTCAGTACTTC. It is translated as CAISEDGVGGGKNIQYF.

The genes are TRBV28 and TRBJ2-7; 11 bases agree with TRBD2. This CDR3 spans 14 amino acids. Per the germline V gene, CDR1 is MDHEN and CDR2 is SYDVKM. Trimming removed 7 bases from V and 3 bases from J; junction bases left unmatched: 5. CDR3 nucleotide sequence: TGTGCCAGCACTTATACTAGCGGGAGCTACGAGCAGTACTTC. It is translated as CASTYTSGSYEQYF.

The chain recombines TRBV11-3 with TRBJ2-7; D might be TRBD1 or TRBD2, each matching 5 bases. Per germline, CDR1 SGHNT and CDR2 YENEEA. The CDR3 has 14 residues. V shed 5 bases and J shed 6 bases, with 17 bases lying between them. CDR3 DNA: TGTGCCAGCAGCGCTACCCCAACGAGGGGCGAGCAGTACTTC. It specifies CASSATPTRGEQYF.

V usage is TRBV19 and J usage is TRBJ1-2; TRBD1 might be the D (5 bases). Germline V gene sequence: CDR1 LNHDA, CDR2 SQIVND (reference sequence). Trimming removed 1 base from V and 3 bases from J, with 12 bases in between. The CDR3 totals 15 residues. The CDR3 is CASSIGQGNDYGYTF. In DNA, the CDR3 is TGTGCCAGTAGTATAGGCCAGGGTAATGACTATGGCTACACCTTC.

CDR3 protein: CASSDGTTGNSPLHF. CDR3 coding DNA: TGTGCCAGCAGTGATGGGACCACGGGGAATTCACCCCTCCACTTT. The genes are TRBV25-1 and TRBJ1-6; TRBD1 might be the D (5 bases). V was trimmed by 3 bases and J by 7 bases, leaving 13 bases between them. This CDR3 has 15 amino acids. Germline assignment: CDR1 MGHDK and CDR2 SYGVNS.

The chain employs TRBV10-3 and TRBJ1-6; 8 bases are shared with TRBD1. Germline V gene data show CDR1 as ENHRY and CDR2 as SYGVKD. J lost 6 bases, V lost 5 bases, and 12 bases had no gene match. The CDR3 spans 17 residues. The CDR3 DNA is TGTGCCATCAGTAAATTATCTCTGGGACAGGTTAATTCACCCCTCCACTTT. This sequence encodes CAISKLSLGQVNSPLHF.

As regards this clone: Germline is not matched at one junction end, which may reflect a read error. V is TRBV5-1 and J is TRBJ2-1; 9 bases match TRBD2. This CDR3 is built from 16 residues. The germline CDR1 and CDR2 sequences are SGHRS and YFSETQ. The CDR3 sequence is CASSLEARGGLSEEFF. CDR3 coding DNA: TGCGCCAGCAGCTTGGAGGCGCGGGGGGGCCTATCTGAGGAGTTCTTC.

V and J are TRBV28 and TRBJ1-2; a possible D gene is TRBD1 (6 bases). Trimming shortened V by 6 bases and J by 7 bases, and 12 bases separated the two germline ends. This CDR3 has 12 amino acids. The germline gives CDR1 MDHEN, CDR2 SYDVKM. This CDR3 is CASRGHPLGYTF. CDR3 in DNA: TGTGCCAGCAGGGGACACCCACTTGGCTACACCTTC.

The V gene is TRBV7-9, the J gene TRBJ2-6; D uncertain. Trimming cost V 0 bases and J 0 bases, with 6 bases left between them. The CDR3 totals 16 residues. Germline CDR1 is SEHNR and CDR2 is FQNEAQ (reference sequence). CDR3 in DNA: TGTGCCAGCAGCTTAGCAGTTAACTCTGGGGCCAACGTCCTGACTTTC. This translates into CASSLAVNSGANVLTF.

This rearrangement joins TRBV4-2 to TRBJ1-1, with D unresolved. This CDR3 contains 15 residues. CDR1 LGHNA and CDR2 YNFKEQ come from the germline V gene. V lost 0 bases to trimming and J lost 0 bases, with 8 bases between them. The chain's CDR3 is CASSQELGMNTEAFF. The CDR3 DNA reads as TGTGCCAGCAGCCAAGAGTTGGGCATGAACACTGAAGCTTTCTTT.

This chain connects TRBV7-6 to TRBJ2-5; 10 bases agree with TRBD2. The CDR3 runs 18 residues. The V gene end was trimmed by 5 bases and the J gene end by 3 bases; junction bases not matched to a gene: 15. Germline V gene lookup returns CDR1 SGHVS and CDR2 FNYEAQ. CDR3 loop: CASSPRISSGGLEETQYF. The CDR3 DNA is TGTGCCAGCAGCCCCCGAATTTCTAGCGGGGGCTTAGAAGAGACCCAGTACTTC.

The CDR3 DNA is TGTGCCAGCAGTGAAGGGCAGGGGGTCGCGACCCAGTACTTC. It specifies CASSEGQGVATQYF. The chain joins TRBV2 to TRBJ2-5, with 7 nucleotides matching TRBD1. After removal of 1 base from V and 7 bases from J, the junction contained 6 bases not matched to a gene. The germline gives CDR1 SNHLY, CDR2 FYNNEI. CDR3 size: 14 residues. Drawing the rest from reference TRBV2 and TRBJ2-5, the complete variable domain is EPEVTQTPSHQVTQMGQEVILRCVPISNHLYFYWYRQILGQKVEFLVSFYNNEISEKSEIFDDQFSVERPDGSNFTLKIRSTKLEDSAMYFCASSEGQGVATQYFGPGTRLLVL.

V gene TRBV5-5 combines with J gene TRBJ1-1; D may be TRBD1 (5 bases). The CDR3 consists of 17 residues. V was clipped by 4 bases and J by 1 base, with 20 bases between them. In germline, CDR1 is SGHKS, CDR2 YYEKEE (reference sequence). This chain's CDR3 is CASSLERGWQGNTEAFF. The CDR3 DNA follows: TGTGCCAGCAGCCTCGAAAGGGGATGGCAGGGGAACACTGAAGCTTTCTTT.

The chain employs TRBV14 and TRBJ1-6; 10 bases agree with TRBD1. This CDR3 spans 15 amino acids. The V segment lost 3 bases and the J segment 7 bases; nucleotides outside the gene matches: 3. Germline V lookup: CDR1 SGHDN, CDR2 FVKESK. Written as DNA, the CDR3 is TGTGCCAGCAGCCACCTGGGACAGGGGAATTCACCCCTCCACTTT. The encoded protein is CASSHLGQGNSPLHF.

The V call is TRBV6-5, the J call TRBJ1-4; tentatively, D is TRBD1 (6 bases). The V end lost 2 bases, the J end lost 6 bases, and 10 bases lay between the germline ends. Germline lookup yields CDR1 MNHEY and CDR2 SVGAGI. This CDR3 has 14 amino acids. Here the CDR3 reads CASSYDRQYEKLFF. Here the CDR3 DNA reads TGTGCCAGCAGTTACGACAGGCAGTATGAAAAACTGTTTTTT.

This chain links TRBV2 with TRBJ1-2, with unresolved D. CDR3 length equals 12 residues. The V gene's germline CDR1 is SNHLY and CDR2 FYNNEI. V dropped 1 base and J dropped 4 bases, with 4 bases sitting between them. The CDR3 sequence is CASSEESYGYTF. The CDR3 region has the DNA TGTGCCAGCAGTGAAGAGAGCTATGGCTACACCTTC.